This TCR beta chain was recovered during a study of identical twins. With no exceptions, donors were healthy Caucasians. Using its own MiXCR run on the 5' RACE reads, TCRdb lists one record per CDR3 protein. There are roughly 490,000 distinct CDR3 sequences in the sample; about 13% occur only once, and approximately 0.9% lies in the top ten. The same data also contributed to another study, on yellow fever vaccine responses in identical twins. That work adds: Twins reportedly had a vaccine T cell response that seemed partly convergent, partly personalized.

Material: CD4+ T cells sorted from blood. The receptor was derived from a woman between 18 and 29 years old in good health.

The chain's CDR3 is CASSRREGSGLAGETRFF. The DNA of the CDR3 is TGTGCCAGCAGCCGAAGAGAGGGGTCGGGACTAGCGGGGGAGACGAGGTTCTTC. The genes are TRBV6-2 or TRBV6-3 and TRBJ2-1; 14 nucleotides agree with TRBD2. The CDR3 is made up of 18 amino acids. J was trimmed by 15 bases and V by 6 bases; bases with no gene match: 22. Germline V gene data show CDR1 as MNHEY and CDR2 as SVGEGT.